This T cell receptor (beta chain) appears in the sequencing data of a study of CD39 and CD103 CD8 tumor-infiltrating T cells. Study overall: Repertoire comparisons were shown for four patients, including a melanoma patient. Study-wide points: DN TIL clonotypes largely overlapped peripheral memory CD8 repertoires, unlike DP.

TCRdb's table, derived via immunoSEQ multiplex PCR, lists solely in-frame clones and lacks some. Among under 20,000 clones listed, about 90% were seen once. The V end lost 3 bases, the J end lost 0 bases, and 8 bases lay between the germline ends. This CDR3 has 14 residues. Germline CDR1 is SGHVS and CDR2 is FNYEAQ. T lymphocytes were enriched from thawed cells by negative selection, adding EpCAM beads for tumor-infiltrating lymphocytes. Memory CD8 T cells were sorted as CD8+CD4-CD45RA-, any CCR7 status. In regard to this clone: Its specificity is not known.

The gene calls are TRBV7-6 and TRBJ2-5, with unresolved D. Sequences were obtained from CD8+ T cells sorted from blood. The subset denotes: total memory CD8 T cells (CD45RA-CCR7+/-) from blood or uninvolved lymph node. The receptor was derived from a human donor with head and neck squamous cell carcinoma. CDR3 DNA: TGTGCCAGCAGCTTTCTCGGAAACCAAGAGACCCAGTACTTC. Its protein product is CASSFLGNQETQYF. Filled out from reference TRBV7-6 and TRBJ2-5, the complete variable domain reads GAGVSQSPRYKVTKRGQDVALRCDPISGHVSLYWYRQALGQGPEFLTYFNYEAQQDKSGLPNDRFSAERPEGSISTLTIQRTEQRDSAMYRCASSFLGNQETQYFGPGTRLLVL.